These 3 T cell receptor beta chains were all obtained from the same sample, sequenced in a study of CD8+ T cells in alopecia areata. Following extraction, RNA underwent reverse transcription to cDNA, which served as the sequencing template. Clones were read by immunoSEQ multiplex PCR, and TCRdb kept only the in-frame ones, dropping some. The table records 150,000 to 200,000 clones, about three fifths of them present only once. Material: CD4+ T cells sorted from blood. All receptors derive from a human donor in good health.

The genes are TRBV15 and TRBJ2-3, with D perhaps matching TRBD2 (7 bases). Per germline, CDR1 LNHNV and CDR2 YYDKDF (reference sequence). The ends were cut back, 2 bases at V and 6 bases at J, with 12 bases in the middle. The CDR3 runs to 14 residues. The CDR3 region has the DNA TGTGCCACCAGCAGATCGGGGGGCAGGGATACGCAGTATTTT. This translates into CATSRSGGRDTQYF.

This clone was counted a few times. The V gene is TRBV6-1, the J gene TRBJ1-5; D is uncertain. The germline CDR1 and CDR2 sequences are MNHNS and SASEGT. The CDR3 sequence is 12 residues long. Between the trimmed V and J ends, which lost 8 bases and 2 bases, there was a span of 7 bases. This chain's CDR3 is CASAGRNQPQHF. CDR3 DNA sequence: TGTGCCAGCGCTGGGCGCAATCAGCCCCAGCATTTT.

The chain has TRBV30 and TRBJ2-1; D is unresolved. The germline V and J ends were trimmed by 2 bases and 10 bases, with 18 bases remaining between them. Germline lookup yields CDR1 GTSNPN and CDR2 SVGIG (reference sequence). The CDR3 is 14 amino acids. The CDR3 bases are TGTGCCTGGAGTCGCGGCCCCCGGTTGTTGGAGCAGTTCTTC. This sequence encodes CAWSRGPRLLEQFF.